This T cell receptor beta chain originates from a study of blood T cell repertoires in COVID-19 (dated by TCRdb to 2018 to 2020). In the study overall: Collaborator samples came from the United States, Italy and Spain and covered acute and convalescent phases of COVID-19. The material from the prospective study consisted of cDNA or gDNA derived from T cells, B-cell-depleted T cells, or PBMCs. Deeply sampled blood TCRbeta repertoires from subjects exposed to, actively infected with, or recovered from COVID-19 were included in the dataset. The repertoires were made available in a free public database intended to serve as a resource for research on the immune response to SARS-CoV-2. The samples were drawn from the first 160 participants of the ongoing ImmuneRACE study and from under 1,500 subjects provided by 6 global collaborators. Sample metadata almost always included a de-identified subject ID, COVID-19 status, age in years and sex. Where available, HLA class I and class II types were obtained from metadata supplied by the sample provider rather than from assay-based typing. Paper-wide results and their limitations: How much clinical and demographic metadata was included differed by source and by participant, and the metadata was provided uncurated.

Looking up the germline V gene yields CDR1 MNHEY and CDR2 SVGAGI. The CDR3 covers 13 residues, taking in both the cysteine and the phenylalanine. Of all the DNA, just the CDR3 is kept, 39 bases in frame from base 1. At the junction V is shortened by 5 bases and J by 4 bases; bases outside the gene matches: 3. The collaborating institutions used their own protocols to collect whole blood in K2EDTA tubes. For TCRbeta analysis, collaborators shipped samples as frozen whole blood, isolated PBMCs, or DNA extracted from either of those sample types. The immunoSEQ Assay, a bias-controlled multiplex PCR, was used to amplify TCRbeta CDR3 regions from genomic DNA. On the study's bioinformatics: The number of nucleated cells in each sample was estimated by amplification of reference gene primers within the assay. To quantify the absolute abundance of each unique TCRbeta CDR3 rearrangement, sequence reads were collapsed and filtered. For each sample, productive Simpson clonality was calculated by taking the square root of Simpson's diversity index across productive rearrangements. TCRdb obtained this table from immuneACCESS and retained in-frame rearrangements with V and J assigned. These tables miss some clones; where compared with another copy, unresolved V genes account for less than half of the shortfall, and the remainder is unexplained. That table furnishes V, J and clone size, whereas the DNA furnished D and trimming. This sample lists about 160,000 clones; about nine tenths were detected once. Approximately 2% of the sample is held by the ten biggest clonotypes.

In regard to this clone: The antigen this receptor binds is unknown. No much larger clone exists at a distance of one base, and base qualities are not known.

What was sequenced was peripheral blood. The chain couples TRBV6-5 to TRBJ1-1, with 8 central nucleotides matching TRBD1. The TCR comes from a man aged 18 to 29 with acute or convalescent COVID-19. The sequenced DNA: TGTGCCAGCAGTCTCACAGGGGGCACTGAAGCTTTCTTT. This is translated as CASSLTGGTEAFF.